This TCR beta chain appears in the sequencing data of a study of cytomegalovirus exposure and HLA in healthy donors. Study outcomes and limitations: Later, an analysis found that common viral pathogens appeared to be linked with several of the most significant clusters. Later examination showed HLA-associated TCR beta chains had greater clonal expansion than equally common others.

As for this clone: Its antigen remains unidentified.

This CDR3 region has 16 residues. The germline CDR1 and CDR2 sequences are KGHSH and LQKENI. V shed 3 bases, J shed 8 bases, and the junction held 9 bases outside the gene matches. PCR involved 60 Vbeta and 13 Jbeta primers. Generated by immunoSEQ multiplex PCR, the TCRdb table keeps only in-frame clones and is missing some. Of roughly 100,000 clones in the sample, just over 75% are singletons; the top ten hold about 7.5%. The chain joins TRBV18 to TRBJ1-6, with TRBD1 matching 8 bases. The sample was PBMCs. The TCR sequence derives from a man in his forties in good health and CMV-seropositive. The CDR3 DNA reads TGTGCCAGCTCACCTATGGTCTCAGGGGGCGATTCACCCCTCCACTTT. Its translation: CASSPMVSGGDSPLHF.